These T cell receptor beta chains were read from a single sample in a study of beta chain features in type 1 diabetes. Libraries were prepared by immunoSEQ multiplex PCR; TCRdb keeps only in-frame clonotypes and omits some of them. The sample shows some 180,000 clones, roughly an eighth of them seen only once. The specimen sequenced was central memory CD4+ T cells from blood. Source of these receptors: a woman younger than 30 in good health. Both conserved end residues are trimmed from each CDR3.

v_call	cdr3_length	j_call	cdr3_aa
TRBV7-2	14	TRBJ1-2	ASSLALGQGAKGYT
TRBV11-2	13	TRBJ1-1	ASSFGQSMNTEAF
TRBV28	13	TRBJ2-2	ASSLPSGRPGELF
TRBV7-9	12	TRBJ2-5	ASSPQTGQETQY
TRBV14	15	TRBJ2-3	ASSQETAWGGTDTQY
TRBV7-9	13	TRBJ2-1	ASSPTSGRANEQF
TRBV4-3	13	TRBJ2-5	ASSHLAGGDETQY
TRBV29-1	10	TRBJ1-2	SVVTAPYGYT
TRBV27	17	TRBJ1-3	ASSLSLGGAENSGNTIY
TRBV2	13	TRBJ1-5	ASSGGGALNQPQH
TRBV25-1	10	TRBJ2-3	ASSERRDTQY
TRBV10-3	13	TRBJ2-1	AISPGTSPSNEQF
TRBV6-1	15	TRBJ2-2	ASSAISGIKGPGELF
TRBV19	13	TRBJ2-3	ASSKWTGEADTQY
TRBV6-6	11	TRBJ2-7	ASSYSGVYEQY
TRBV23-1	12	TRBJ2-2	ASSQFGITGELF
TRBV15	13	TRBJ2-5	ATGQTSGIYETQY
TRBV7-2	13	TRBJ2-5	ASSPGGDWGGTQY
TRBV30	9	TRBJ1-4	AWARDSKLF
TRBV30	12	TRBJ2-5	AWLLAGAEETQY
TRBV25-1	13	TRBJ2-6	ASSDVPSGANVLT
TRBV14	11	TRBJ1-2	ASSRGQYYGYT
TRBV9	14	TRBJ2-1	ASSVGVTGGGDEQF
TRBV25-1	11	TRBJ2-5	ASSEWGGETQY
TRBV13	13	TRBJ2-7	ASSFRVGQFDEQY
TRBV29-1	10	TRBJ1-5	SVGQGRQPQH
TRBV23-1	13	TRBJ1-3	ASSHSYRAGNTIY
TRBV23-1	14	TRBJ1-4	ASSQVKGRVNEKLF
TRBV14	13	TRBJ1-6	ASSQVLGGNSPLH
TRBV20-1	9	TRBJ1-1	SAIERFAAF
TRBV18	13	TRBJ2-5	ASSPARGGQETQY
TRBV7-9	14	TRBJ1-1	ASSSHHRRLNTEAF
TRBV4-2	14	TRBJ2-3	ASSQVIASATDTQY
TRBV5-1	15	TRBJ2-2	ASSNSGLAGVTGELF
TRBV5-1	14	TRBJ2-2	ASSLEASGNTGELF
TRBV27	17	TRBJ2-7	ASRLFSGTSGSSSYEQY
TRBV11-2	13	TRBJ2-5	ASSPVVLASETQY
TRBV6-5	11	TRBJ1-1	ASSQTGTTEAF
TRBV7-2	13	TRBJ2-7	ASSLDGTRTYEQY
TRBV4-1	14	TRBJ1-5	ASSHPPTGPDQPQH
TRBV11-2	9	TRBJ2-7	ASRAGQKQY
TRBV7-2	13	TRBJ2-1	ASSFLGRENNEQF
TRBV15	13	TRBJ1-1	ATSRQTGINTEAF
TRBV11-2	12	TRBJ1-3	ASSSQASGNTIY
TRBV29-1	18	TRBJ2-1	IRYRPGLAGEGSSYNEQF
TRBV9	13	TRBJ1-2	ASSAEEGKGYGYT
TRBV7-2	14	TRBJ1-5	ASSLSGAGTNQPQH
TRBV15	12	TRBJ1-5	ATSREIGRGPQH
TRBV28	10	TRBJ2-1	ASSLRTGVGI
TRBV27	13	TRBJ2-1	ASRTGIHPYNEQF
TRBV10-3	12	TRBJ1-2	AISEDRGLYGYT
TRBV6-5	12	TRBJ1-2	ASNRGQGFYGYT
TRBV5-1	12	TRBJ2-1	ASQRDSNNDGQF
TRBV7-6	13	TRBJ1-1	ASSSGGVGNTEAF
TRBV21-1	14	TRBJ2-1	ASTGRARSSYNEQF